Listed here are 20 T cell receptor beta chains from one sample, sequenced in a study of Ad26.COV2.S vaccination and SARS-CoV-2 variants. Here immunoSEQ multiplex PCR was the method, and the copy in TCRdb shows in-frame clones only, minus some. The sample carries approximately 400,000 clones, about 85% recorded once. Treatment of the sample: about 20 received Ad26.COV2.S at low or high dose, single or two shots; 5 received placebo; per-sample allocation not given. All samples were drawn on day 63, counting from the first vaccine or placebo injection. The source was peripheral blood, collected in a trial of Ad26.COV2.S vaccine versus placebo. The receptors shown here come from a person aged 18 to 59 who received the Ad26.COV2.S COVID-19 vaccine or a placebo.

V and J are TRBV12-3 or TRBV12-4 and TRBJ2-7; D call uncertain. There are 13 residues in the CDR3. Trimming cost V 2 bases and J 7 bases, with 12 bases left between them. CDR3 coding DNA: TGTGCCAGCAGTTTATCGCCCCCGGCGGAGCAGTACTTC. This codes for CASSLSPPAEQYF.

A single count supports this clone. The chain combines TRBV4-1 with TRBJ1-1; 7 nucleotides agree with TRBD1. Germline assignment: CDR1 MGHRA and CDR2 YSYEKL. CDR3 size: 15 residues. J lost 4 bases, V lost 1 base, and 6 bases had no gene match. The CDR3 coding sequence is TGCGCCAGCAGCCAAGGAAGAGGGGGCCTCACTGAAGCTTTCTTT. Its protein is CASSQGRGGLTEAFF.

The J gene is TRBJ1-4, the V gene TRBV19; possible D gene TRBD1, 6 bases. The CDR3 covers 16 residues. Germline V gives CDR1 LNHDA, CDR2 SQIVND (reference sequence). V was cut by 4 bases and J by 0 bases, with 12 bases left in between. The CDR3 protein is CASSNFKGATNEKLFF. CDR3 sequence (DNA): TGTGCCAGTAGTAACTTTAAGGGGGCAACTAATGAAAAACTGTTTTTT.

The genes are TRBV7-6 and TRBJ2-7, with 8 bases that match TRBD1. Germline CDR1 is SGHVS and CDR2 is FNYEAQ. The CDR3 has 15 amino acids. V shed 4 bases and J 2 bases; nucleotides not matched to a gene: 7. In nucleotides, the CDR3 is TGTGCCAGCAGCTCGACAGGGGATGGGACCTACGAGCAGTACTTC. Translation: CASSSTGDGTYEQYF.

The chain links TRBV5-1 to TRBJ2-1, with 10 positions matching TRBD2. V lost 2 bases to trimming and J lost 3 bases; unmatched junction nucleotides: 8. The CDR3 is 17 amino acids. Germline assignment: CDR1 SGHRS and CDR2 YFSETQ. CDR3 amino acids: CASSFAGLAGVYNEQFF. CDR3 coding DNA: TGCGCCAGCAGCTTTGCAGGGCTAGCGGGAGTCTACAATGAGCAGTTCTTC.

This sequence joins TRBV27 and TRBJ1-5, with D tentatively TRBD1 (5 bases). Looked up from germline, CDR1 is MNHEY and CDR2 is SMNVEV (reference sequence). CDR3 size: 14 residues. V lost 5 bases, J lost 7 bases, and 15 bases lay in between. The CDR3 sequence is CASSNKGPGQPQHF. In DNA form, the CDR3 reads TGTGCCAGCAGTAATAAGGGGCCGGGCCAGCCCCAGCATTTT.

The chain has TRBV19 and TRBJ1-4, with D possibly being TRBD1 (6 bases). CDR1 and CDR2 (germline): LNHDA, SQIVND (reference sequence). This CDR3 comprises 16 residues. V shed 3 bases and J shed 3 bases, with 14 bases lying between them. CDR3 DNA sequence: TGTGCCAGTAGTATCGGCCGGGGGGCCGCTAATGAAAAACTGTTTTTT. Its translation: CASSIGRGAANEKLFF.

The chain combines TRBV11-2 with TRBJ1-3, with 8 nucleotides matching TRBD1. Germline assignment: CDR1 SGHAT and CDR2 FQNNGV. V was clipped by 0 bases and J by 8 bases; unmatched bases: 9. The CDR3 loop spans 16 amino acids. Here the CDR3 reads CASSLEDRGGGDTIYF. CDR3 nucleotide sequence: TGTGCCAGCAGCTTAGAAGACAGGGGCGGAGGGGACACCATATATTTT.

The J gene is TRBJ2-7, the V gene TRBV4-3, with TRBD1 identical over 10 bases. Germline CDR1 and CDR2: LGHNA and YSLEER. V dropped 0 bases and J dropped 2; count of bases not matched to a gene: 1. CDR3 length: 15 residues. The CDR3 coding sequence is TGCGCCAGCAGCCAAGATGGACAGGGGGCCTACGAGCAGTACTTC. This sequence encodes CASSQDGQGAYEQYF.

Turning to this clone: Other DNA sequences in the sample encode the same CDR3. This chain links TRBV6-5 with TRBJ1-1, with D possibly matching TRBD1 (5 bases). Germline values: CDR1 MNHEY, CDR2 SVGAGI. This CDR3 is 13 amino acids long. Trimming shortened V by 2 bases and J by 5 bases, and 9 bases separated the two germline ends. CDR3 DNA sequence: TGTGCCAGCAGTTACGGGGGGAATACTGAAGCTTTCTTT. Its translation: CASSYGGNTEAFF.

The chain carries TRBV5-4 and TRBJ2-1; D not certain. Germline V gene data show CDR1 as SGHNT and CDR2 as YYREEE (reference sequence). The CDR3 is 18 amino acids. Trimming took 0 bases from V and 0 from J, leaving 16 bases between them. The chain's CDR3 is CASSLGWYADSSYNEQFF. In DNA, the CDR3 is TGTGCCAGCAGCTTGGGGTGGTACGCGGATAGCTCCTACAATGAGCAGTTCTTC.

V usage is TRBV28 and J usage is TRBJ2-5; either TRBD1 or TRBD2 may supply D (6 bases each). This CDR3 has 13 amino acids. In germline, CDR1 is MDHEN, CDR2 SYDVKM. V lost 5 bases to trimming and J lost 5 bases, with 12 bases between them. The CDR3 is CASSAGGHETQYF. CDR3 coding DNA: TGTGCCAGCAGTGCCGGGGGCCATGAGACCCAGTACTTC.

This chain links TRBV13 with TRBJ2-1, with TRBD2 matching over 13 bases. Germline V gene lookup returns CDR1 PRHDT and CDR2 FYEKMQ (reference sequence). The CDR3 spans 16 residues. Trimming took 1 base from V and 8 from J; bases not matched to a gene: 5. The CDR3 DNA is TGTGCCAGCAGCTTAGAACTAGCGGGGGGGCGCGATGAGCAGTTCTTC. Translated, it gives CASSLELAGGRDEQFF.

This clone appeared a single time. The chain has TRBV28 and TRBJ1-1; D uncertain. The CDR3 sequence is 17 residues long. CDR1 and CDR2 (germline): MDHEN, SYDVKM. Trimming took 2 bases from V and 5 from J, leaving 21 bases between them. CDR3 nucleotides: TGTGCCAGCAGTTTAAAATGGCCCGGGAAAGCATTGACTGAAGCTTTCTTT. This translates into CASSLKWPGKALTEAFF.

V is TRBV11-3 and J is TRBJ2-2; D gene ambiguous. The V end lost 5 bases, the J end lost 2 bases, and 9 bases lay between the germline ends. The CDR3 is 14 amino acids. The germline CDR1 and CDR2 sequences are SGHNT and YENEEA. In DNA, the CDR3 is TGTGCCAGCAGCACCAACAGAAACACCGGGGAGCTGTTTTTT. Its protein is CASSTNRNTGELFF.

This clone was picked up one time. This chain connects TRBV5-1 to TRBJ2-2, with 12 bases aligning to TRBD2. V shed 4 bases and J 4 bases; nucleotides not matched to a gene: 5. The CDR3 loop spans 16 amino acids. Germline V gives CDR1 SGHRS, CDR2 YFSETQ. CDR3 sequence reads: CASSPTSGGPTGELFF. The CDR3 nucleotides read TGCGCCAGCAGCCCAACTAGCGGGGGGCCCACCGGGGAGCTGTTTTTT.

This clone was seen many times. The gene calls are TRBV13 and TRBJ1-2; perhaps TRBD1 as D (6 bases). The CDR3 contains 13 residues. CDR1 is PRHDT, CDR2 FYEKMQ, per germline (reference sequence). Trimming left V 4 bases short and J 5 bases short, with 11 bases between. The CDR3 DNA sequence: TGTGCCAGCAGCTCCGACAGGCGATATGGCTACACCTTC. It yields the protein CASSSDRRYGYTF.

This CDR3 is CASSAPGQGNSLYTGELFF. The CDR3 DNA follows: TGCGCCAGCAGTGCCCCGGGACAGGGAAACTCATTGTACACCGGGGAGCTGTTTTTT. The gene calls are TRBV10-2 and TRBJ2-2; TRBD1 matches 9 bases. Losses at the gene ends were 4 bases for V and 3 bases for J; bases not matched to a gene: 15. The CDR3 loop spans 19 amino acids. Germline V gene sequence: CDR1 WSHSY, CDR2 SAAADI.

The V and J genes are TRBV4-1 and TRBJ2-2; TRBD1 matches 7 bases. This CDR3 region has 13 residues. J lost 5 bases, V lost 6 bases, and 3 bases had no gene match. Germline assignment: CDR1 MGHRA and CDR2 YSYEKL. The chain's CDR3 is CASSFRGTGELFF. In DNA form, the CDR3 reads TGCGCCAGCAGTTTCAGGGGGACCGGGGAGCTGTTTTTT.

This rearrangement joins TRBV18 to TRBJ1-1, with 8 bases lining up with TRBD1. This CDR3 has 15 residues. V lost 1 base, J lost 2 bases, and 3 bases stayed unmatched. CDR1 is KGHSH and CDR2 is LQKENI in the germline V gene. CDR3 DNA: TGTGCCAGCTCACCACAGACAGGGGTAAACACTGAAGCTTTCTTT. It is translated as CASSPQTGVNTEAFF.